The 29 T cell receptor beta chains below come from one sample, sequenced in a study of spatial heterogeneity in lung cancer. The sample's time point: sample taken at primary tumor resection. Whole RNA from tumor, nontumor lung or frozen PBMC was sequenced unsorted. TCRdb ran MiXCR on the 5' RACE reads and lists one entry per CDR3 protein. This sample has 45,000 or so distinct CDR3 sequences, with about 7.4% found just once. The sample consisted of PBMCs, taken at surgery. These receptors were collected from a female donor with early-stage non-small cell lung cancer.

This clonotype was recorded at least ten times. The V and J genes are TRBV5-1 and TRBJ1-1, with a possible D match to TRBD1 (5 bases). The CDR3 has 19 amino acids. Germline CDR1 is SGHRS and CDR2 is YFSETQ. Deletions cut 0 bases from V and 1 base from J, with 22 bases between. CDR3 nucleotide sequence: TGCGCCAGCAGCTTGGGCCTTGACAGTGTGAATGGTCCGAACACTGAAGCTTTCTTT. This sequence encodes CASSLGLDSVNGPNTEAFF.

This clonotype was seen only a few times. This chain links TRBV20-1 with TRBJ2-7, with a tentative D call TRBD1 (6 bases). Trimming pared 6 bases from V and 0 bases from J, leaving 12 bases between. The CDR3 has 13 amino acids. CDR1 is DFQATT, CDR2 SNEGSKA, per germline (reference sequence). The CDR3: CSAWTASSYEQYF. The CDR3 DNA follows: TGCAGTGCCTGGACAGCTAGCTCCTACGAGCAGTACTTC.

This clonotype was detected ten times or more. The chain carries TRBV29-1 and TRBJ1-5; D is possibly TRBD1 (6 bases). The CDR3 is made up of 19 amino acids. Trimming removed 1 base at V and 0 bases at J, with 22 bases between. CDR1 and CDR2 from the germline V gene are SQVTM and ANQGSEA. CDR3 DNA sequence: TGCAGCGTTGAAGGTACGACAAGGGGGACCTACCATAGCAATCAGCCCCAGCATTTT. It yields the protein CSVEGTTRGTYHSNQPQHF.

This clonotype was seen many times. The V call is TRBV10-2, the J call TRBJ2-5; TRBD2 matches 9 bases. The CDR3 has 18 amino acids. V lost 2 bases and J lost 5; bases outside the gene matches: 15. Germline CDR1 is WSHSY and CDR2 is SAAADI. The CDR3 spells CASSENVVVAGARETQYF. The CDR3 DNA sequence: TGCGCCAGCAGTGAGAACGTGGTGGTAGCGGGGGCCAGGGAGACCCAGTACTTC.

Remarks on this clonotype: A much larger clonotype is one base distant, so this may be a read error. The chain recombines TRBV14 with TRBJ2-7; TRBD2 agrees at 11 bases. Unmatched junction bases numbered 16, after V lost 4 bases and J lost 8 bases. Germline assignment: CDR1 SGHDN and CDR2 FVKESK. The CDR3 sequence is 17 residues long. The CDR3 region is CASSPGRLAGGEYKQYF. The CDR3 bases are TGTGCCAGCAGCCCGGGGCGTCTAGCGGGGGGCGAGTACAAGCAGTACTTC.

This clonotype was counted only a few times. The chain employs TRBV15 and TRBJ2-3; 9 bases line up with TRBD2. Germline values: CDR1 LNHNV, CDR2 YYDKDF (reference sequence). With 5 bases clipped from V and 2 bases from J, the junction kept 8 bases outside the gene matches. The CDR3 extends over 16 amino acids. The CDR3 DNA follows: TGTGCCACCAGCCCGGGGGCGGGGGGGTTCACAGATACGCAGTATTTT. This encodes CATSPGAGGFTDTQYF.

The sample holds a few counts of this clonotype. The gene calls are TRBV6-2 or TRBV6-3 and TRBJ1-5; 10 positions agree with TRBD1. The V segment lost 5 bases and the J segment 5 bases; nucleotides outside the gene matches: 12. CDR1 and CDR2 (germline): MNHEY, SVGEGT. CDR3 size: 17 residues. The CDR3, as DNA: TGTGCCAGCAGTACCTATGTCGGGACAGGGGTTTATCAGCCCCAGCATTTT. Amino acids: CASSTYVGTGVYQPQHF.

The chain uses TRBV28 and TRBJ1-1; 7 bases agree with TRBD1. Losses at the gene ends were 3 bases for V and 0 bases for J; bases not matched to a gene: 7. Germline CDR1 reads MDHEN; CDR2 reads SYDVKM. There are 16 residues in the CDR3. CDR3 DNA sequence: TGTGCCAGCAGTTTTGGAGGGGGCGTAATGAACACTGAAGCTTTCTTT. Protein: CASSFGGGVMNTEAFF.

This clonotype was detected many times. The V and J genes are TRBV4-3 and TRBJ2-5; D is possibly TRBD1 or TRBD2 (5 bases each). The CDR3 is 15 amino acids. Looked up from germline, CDR1 is LGHNA and CDR2 is YSLEER. Trimming removed 0 bases at V and 1 base at J, with 9 bases between. CDR3 sequence reads: CASSQDERGQETQYF. CDR3 DNA: TGCGCCAGCAGCCAAGATGAGAGGGGCCAAGAGACCCAGTACTTC.

This clonotype was seen just once. The chain is built from TRBV19 and TRBJ2-2, with a weak D call TRBD2 (5 bases). CDR1 is LNHDA, CDR2 SQIVND, per germline (reference sequence). Between the trimmed V and J ends, which lost 5 bases and 2 bases, there was a span of 9 bases. There are 14 residues in the CDR3. The CDR3 DNA is TGTGCCAGTAGTTCCCTAGCCAACACCGGGGAGCTGTTTTTT. This translates into CASSSLANTGELFF.

This clonotype was counted between two and nine times. The chain employs TRBV20-1 and TRBJ1-1, with TRBD1 as a possible D gene (6 bases). CDR3 length: 18 amino acids. V was cut by 3 bases and J by 1 base, with 24 bases left in between. The germline CDR1 and CDR2 sequences are DFQATT and SNEGSKA (reference sequence). The chain's CDR3 is CSASGSAWDIRTNTEAFF. The CDR3 nucleotides read TGCAGTGCTAGCGGGAGCGCCTGGGACATCCGTACGAACACTGAAGCTTTCTTT.

This clonotype was observed a handful of times. J is TRBJ2-7 and V is TRBV6-1, with TRBD1 as a possible D gene (5 bases). Looked up from germline, CDR1 is MNHNS and CDR2 is SASEGT. Trimming shortened V by 8 bases and J by 5 bases, and 13 bases separated the two germline ends. The CDR3 is 12 residues long. The CDR3 protein is CASGQGVHEQYF. The CDR3 coding sequence is TGTGCCAGCGGGCAGGGCGTCCACGAGCAGTACTTC.

V is TRBV9 and J is TRBJ2-7; TRBD1 is a possible D gene (6 bases). Trimming shortened V by 0 bases and J by 3 bases, and 10 bases separated the two germline ends. Looked up from germline, CDR1 is SGDLS and CDR2 is YYNGEE. This CDR3 is built from 14 residues. The CDR3 is CASSVEGDFYEQYF. CDR3 DNA sequence: TGTGCCAGCAGCGTAGAGGGGGATTTCTACGAGCAGTACTTC.

There are a few counts of this clonotype. The V and J genes are TRBV6-5 and TRBJ2-5; 12 nucleotides match TRBD1. V dropped 6 bases and J dropped 6; count of bases not matched to a gene: 8. Germline values: CDR1 MNHEY, CDR2 SVGAGI. The CDR3 consists of 15 residues. CDR3 in DNA: TGTGCCAGCAGGGGGCCGGGACAGGGGGCGCAGACCCAGTACTTC. It codes for CASRGPGQGAQTQYF.

This clonotype was seen many times. The genes are TRBV7-9 and TRBJ1-4; maybe TRBD1 (5 bases). Per germline, CDR1 SEHNR and CDR2 FQNEAQ (reference sequence). There are 14 residues in the CDR3. With 7 bases removed from V and 13 bases from J, the gap between germline ends came to 22 bases. The CDR3: CASIAGPGSNRLFF. In DNA form, the CDR3 reads TGTGCCAGCATCGCGGGACCGGGCTCAAACAGACTGTTTTTT. Filled out from reference TRBV7-9 and TRBJ1-4, the complete variable domain reads DTGVSQNPRHKITKRGQNVTFRCDPISEHNRLYWYRQTLGQGPEFLTYFQNEAQLEKSRLLSDRFSAERPKGSFSTLEIQRTEQGDSAMYLCASIAGPGSNRLFFGSGTQLSVL.

There are a few counts of this clonotype. The chain combines TRBV19 with TRBJ2-1, with 9 bases that match TRBD2. The germline gives CDR1 LNHDA, CDR2 SQIVND (reference sequence). V dropped 3 bases and J dropped 8; count of bases not matched to a gene: 8. The CDR3 has 15 residues. CDR3 residues: CASSISFAGGDEQFF. The DNA of the CDR3 is TGTGCCAGTAGTATTTCCTTTGCGGGGGGGGATGAGCAGTTCTTC.

This clonotype came up a few times. The chain has TRBV5-1 and TRBJ1-4, with a tentative D call TRBD1 (6 bases). V dropped 0 bases and J dropped 8 bases, with 14 bases sitting between them. Germline V lookup: CDR1 SGHRS, CDR2 YFSETQ. This CDR3 contains 15 residues. CDR3 region: CASSLETGGPEKLFF. Written as DNA, the CDR3 is TGCGCCAGCAGCTTGGAGACTGGGGGCCCGGAAAAACTGTTTTTT. Complete variable domain (other parts from reference TRBV5-1 and TRBJ1-4): KAGVTQTPRYLIKTRGQQVTLSCSPISGHRSVSWYQQTPGQGLQFLFEYFSETQRNKGNFPGRFSGRQFSNSRSEMNVSTLELGDSALYLCASSLETGGPEKLFFGSGTQLSVL.

The table lists this clonotype with many counts. The J gene is TRBJ2-7, the V gene TRBV6-1, with D tentatively TRBD2 (7 bases). The CDR3 loop spans 16 amino acids. V gave up 0 bases and J gave up 3 bases, with 15 bases separating them. Looked up from germline, CDR1 is MNHNS and CDR2 is SASEGT. CDR3 nucleotides: TGTGCCAGCAGTGAAGCGGGGGGGACAAGCTACTACGAGCAGTACTTC. Protein product: CASSEAGGTSYYEQYF.

This clonotype has more than one count but fewer than ten. This sequence joins TRBV29-1 and TRBJ1-2; TRBD1 aligns across 8 bases. The CDR3 is 13 amino acids. J lost 5 bases, V lost 6 bases, and 8 bases had no gene match. The germline gives CDR1 SQVTM, CDR2 ANQGSEA. The CDR3 coding sequence is TGCAGCGTCGGGACAGGTGACTGGTATGGCTACACCTTC. This translates into CSVGTGDWYGYTF. Full variable domain (rest looked up from reference TRBV29-1 and TRBJ1-2): SAVISQKPSRDICQRGTSLTIQCQVDSQVTMMFWYRQQPGQSLTLIATANQGSEATYESGFVIDKFPISRPNLTFSTLTVSNMSPEDSSIYLCSVGTGDWYGYTFGSGTRLTVV.

Many counts were recorded for this clonotype. This rearrangement joins TRBV6-5 to TRBJ2-7; D gene unclear. V dropped 7 bases and J dropped 4 bases, with 11 bases sitting between them. This CDR3 is 12 amino acids long. The germline V gene has CDR1 MNHEY and CDR2 SVGAGI. DNA for the CDR3: TGTGCCAGCACCAGTCGGGCGTACGAGCAGTACTTC. Translating gives CASTSRAYEQYF.

This clonotype was observed a handful of times. The gene calls are TRBV7-2 and TRBJ2-6; D not resolved. Germline CDR1 and CDR2: SGHTA and FQGNSA. Trimming cost V 1 base and J 2 bases, with 6 bases left between them. This CDR3 contains 15 residues. The CDR3 region is CASSLDPTGANVLTF. CDR3 DNA: TGTGCCAGCAGCTTAGATCCGACTGGGGCCAACGTCCTGACTTTC.

This clonotype was observed many times. The chain combines TRBV19 with TRBJ1-2; 8 positions match TRBD1. V was pared by 7 bases and J by 8 bases, with 12 bases of the junction left unmatched. The CDR3 loop spans 14 amino acids. Germline CDR1 is LNHDA and CDR2 is SQIVND (reference sequence). The CDR3 reads CASNMRTGTKGYTF. The CDR3 bases are TGTGCCAGTAATATGAGGACAGGGACAAAGGGCTACACCTTC.

This clonotype was counted only a few times. The CDR3 region has the DNA TGCAGTGCTAGAGATTGGCGGGGGCGCCTTCCCTACAATGAGCAGTTCTTC. It encodes CSARDWRGRLPYNEQFF. The rearrangement uses TRBV20-1 and TRBJ2-1, with D maybe TRBD2 (7 bases). The V gene lost 0 bases and the J gene lost 2 bases, with 17 bases spanning the gap. This CDR3 is built from 17 residues. Germline loops: CDR1 DFQATT, CDR2 SNEGSKA (reference sequence).

This clonotype showed up many times. The gene calls are TRBV6-1 and TRBJ2-6; no clear D gene. The V gene's germline CDR1 is MNHNS and CDR2 SASEGT. The CDR3 runs to 14 residues. V was clipped by 6 bases and J by 0 bases, with 6 bases between them. The DNA of the CDR3 is TGTGCCAGCAGGCCACCCTCTGGGGCCAACGTCCTGACTTTC. It encodes CASRPPSGANVLTF.

This clonotype was counted many times. The J gene is TRBJ1-1, the V gene TRBV14; no firm D call. The germline V gene encodes CDR1 SGHDN and CDR2 FVKESK. The germline V and J ends were trimmed by 5 bases and 4 bases, with 11 bases remaining between them. CDR3 length: 13 amino acids. The CDR3 DNA reads as TGTGCCAGCAGCTACGAACTCGTCACTGAAGCTTTCTTT. Translating gives CASSYELVTEAFF.

The V call is TRBV6-2 or TRBV6-3, the J call TRBJ2-7; D may be TRBD1 (7 bases). CDR1 and CDR2 (germline): MNHEY, SVGEGT. CDR3 size: 14 residues. The V and J ends lost 2 bases and 6 bases respectively, with 14 bases between them. The CDR3 sequence: CASSYNQGGSEQYF. The CDR3 DNA reads as TGTGCCAGCAGTTACAACCAGGGGGGAAGCGAGCAGTACTTC.

The sample holds a few counts of this clonotype. The V gene is TRBV7-8, the J gene TRBJ2-5, with D possibly called TRBD1 or TRBD2 (5 bases each). The CDR3 runs to 13 residues. V gave up 5 bases and J gave up 5 bases, with 12 bases separating them. The germline V gene encodes CDR1 SGHVS and CDR2 FQNEAQ. CDR3 loop: CASSPRDEETQYF. CDR3 in DNA: TGTGCCAGCAGCCCCAGGGACGAGGAGACCCAGTACTTC.

This clonotype was counted a few times. The chain uses TRBV7-2 and TRBJ2-1; unclear D gene. V lost 3 bases to trimming and J lost 9 bases, with 12 bases between them. This CDR3 contains 13 residues. CDR1 SGHTA and CDR2 FQGNSA come from the germline V gene. The CDR3 DNA sequence: TGTGCCAGCAGCTTGGAAGCTTCGAGTGAGCAGTTCTTC. Translated: CASSLEASSEQFF.

For this clonotype: The junction shows a germline mismatch at one end, possibly a read error. The rearrangement uses TRBV11-2 and TRBJ2-2; 8 nucleotides line up with TRBD1. The germline V gene encodes CDR1 SGHAT and CDR2 FQNNGV. This CDR3 has 16 amino acids. The CDR3 DNA reads TGTGCCCGCAGACGACTCAGGGGGCGGTCCACCGGGGAGCTGTTTTTT. It specifies CARRRLRGRSTGELFF. Full variable domain (rest looked up from reference TRBV11-2 and TRBJ2-2): EAGVAQSPRYKIIEKRQSVAFWCNPISGHATLYWYQQILGQGPKLLIQFQNNGVVDDSQLPKDRFSAERLKGVDSTLKIQPAKLEDSAVYLCARRRLRGRSTGELFFGEGSRLTVL.